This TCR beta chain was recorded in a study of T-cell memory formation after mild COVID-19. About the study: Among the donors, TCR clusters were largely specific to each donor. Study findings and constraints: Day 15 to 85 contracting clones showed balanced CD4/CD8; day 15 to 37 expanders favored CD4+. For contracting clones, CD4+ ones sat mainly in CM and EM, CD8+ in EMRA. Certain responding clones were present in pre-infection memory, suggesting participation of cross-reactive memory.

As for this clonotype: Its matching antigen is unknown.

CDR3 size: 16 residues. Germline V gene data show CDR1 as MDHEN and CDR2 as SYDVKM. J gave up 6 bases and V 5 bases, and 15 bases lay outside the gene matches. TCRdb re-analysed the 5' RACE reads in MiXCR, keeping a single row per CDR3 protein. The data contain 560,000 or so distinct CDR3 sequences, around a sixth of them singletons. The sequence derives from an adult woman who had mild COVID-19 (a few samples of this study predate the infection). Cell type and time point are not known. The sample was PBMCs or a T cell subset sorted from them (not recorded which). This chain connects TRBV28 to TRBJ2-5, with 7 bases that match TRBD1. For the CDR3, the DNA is TGTGCCAGCAGTGCGACCGCAAGGGGGCCGAGGAAGACCCAGTACTTC. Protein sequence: CASSATARGPRKTQYF.